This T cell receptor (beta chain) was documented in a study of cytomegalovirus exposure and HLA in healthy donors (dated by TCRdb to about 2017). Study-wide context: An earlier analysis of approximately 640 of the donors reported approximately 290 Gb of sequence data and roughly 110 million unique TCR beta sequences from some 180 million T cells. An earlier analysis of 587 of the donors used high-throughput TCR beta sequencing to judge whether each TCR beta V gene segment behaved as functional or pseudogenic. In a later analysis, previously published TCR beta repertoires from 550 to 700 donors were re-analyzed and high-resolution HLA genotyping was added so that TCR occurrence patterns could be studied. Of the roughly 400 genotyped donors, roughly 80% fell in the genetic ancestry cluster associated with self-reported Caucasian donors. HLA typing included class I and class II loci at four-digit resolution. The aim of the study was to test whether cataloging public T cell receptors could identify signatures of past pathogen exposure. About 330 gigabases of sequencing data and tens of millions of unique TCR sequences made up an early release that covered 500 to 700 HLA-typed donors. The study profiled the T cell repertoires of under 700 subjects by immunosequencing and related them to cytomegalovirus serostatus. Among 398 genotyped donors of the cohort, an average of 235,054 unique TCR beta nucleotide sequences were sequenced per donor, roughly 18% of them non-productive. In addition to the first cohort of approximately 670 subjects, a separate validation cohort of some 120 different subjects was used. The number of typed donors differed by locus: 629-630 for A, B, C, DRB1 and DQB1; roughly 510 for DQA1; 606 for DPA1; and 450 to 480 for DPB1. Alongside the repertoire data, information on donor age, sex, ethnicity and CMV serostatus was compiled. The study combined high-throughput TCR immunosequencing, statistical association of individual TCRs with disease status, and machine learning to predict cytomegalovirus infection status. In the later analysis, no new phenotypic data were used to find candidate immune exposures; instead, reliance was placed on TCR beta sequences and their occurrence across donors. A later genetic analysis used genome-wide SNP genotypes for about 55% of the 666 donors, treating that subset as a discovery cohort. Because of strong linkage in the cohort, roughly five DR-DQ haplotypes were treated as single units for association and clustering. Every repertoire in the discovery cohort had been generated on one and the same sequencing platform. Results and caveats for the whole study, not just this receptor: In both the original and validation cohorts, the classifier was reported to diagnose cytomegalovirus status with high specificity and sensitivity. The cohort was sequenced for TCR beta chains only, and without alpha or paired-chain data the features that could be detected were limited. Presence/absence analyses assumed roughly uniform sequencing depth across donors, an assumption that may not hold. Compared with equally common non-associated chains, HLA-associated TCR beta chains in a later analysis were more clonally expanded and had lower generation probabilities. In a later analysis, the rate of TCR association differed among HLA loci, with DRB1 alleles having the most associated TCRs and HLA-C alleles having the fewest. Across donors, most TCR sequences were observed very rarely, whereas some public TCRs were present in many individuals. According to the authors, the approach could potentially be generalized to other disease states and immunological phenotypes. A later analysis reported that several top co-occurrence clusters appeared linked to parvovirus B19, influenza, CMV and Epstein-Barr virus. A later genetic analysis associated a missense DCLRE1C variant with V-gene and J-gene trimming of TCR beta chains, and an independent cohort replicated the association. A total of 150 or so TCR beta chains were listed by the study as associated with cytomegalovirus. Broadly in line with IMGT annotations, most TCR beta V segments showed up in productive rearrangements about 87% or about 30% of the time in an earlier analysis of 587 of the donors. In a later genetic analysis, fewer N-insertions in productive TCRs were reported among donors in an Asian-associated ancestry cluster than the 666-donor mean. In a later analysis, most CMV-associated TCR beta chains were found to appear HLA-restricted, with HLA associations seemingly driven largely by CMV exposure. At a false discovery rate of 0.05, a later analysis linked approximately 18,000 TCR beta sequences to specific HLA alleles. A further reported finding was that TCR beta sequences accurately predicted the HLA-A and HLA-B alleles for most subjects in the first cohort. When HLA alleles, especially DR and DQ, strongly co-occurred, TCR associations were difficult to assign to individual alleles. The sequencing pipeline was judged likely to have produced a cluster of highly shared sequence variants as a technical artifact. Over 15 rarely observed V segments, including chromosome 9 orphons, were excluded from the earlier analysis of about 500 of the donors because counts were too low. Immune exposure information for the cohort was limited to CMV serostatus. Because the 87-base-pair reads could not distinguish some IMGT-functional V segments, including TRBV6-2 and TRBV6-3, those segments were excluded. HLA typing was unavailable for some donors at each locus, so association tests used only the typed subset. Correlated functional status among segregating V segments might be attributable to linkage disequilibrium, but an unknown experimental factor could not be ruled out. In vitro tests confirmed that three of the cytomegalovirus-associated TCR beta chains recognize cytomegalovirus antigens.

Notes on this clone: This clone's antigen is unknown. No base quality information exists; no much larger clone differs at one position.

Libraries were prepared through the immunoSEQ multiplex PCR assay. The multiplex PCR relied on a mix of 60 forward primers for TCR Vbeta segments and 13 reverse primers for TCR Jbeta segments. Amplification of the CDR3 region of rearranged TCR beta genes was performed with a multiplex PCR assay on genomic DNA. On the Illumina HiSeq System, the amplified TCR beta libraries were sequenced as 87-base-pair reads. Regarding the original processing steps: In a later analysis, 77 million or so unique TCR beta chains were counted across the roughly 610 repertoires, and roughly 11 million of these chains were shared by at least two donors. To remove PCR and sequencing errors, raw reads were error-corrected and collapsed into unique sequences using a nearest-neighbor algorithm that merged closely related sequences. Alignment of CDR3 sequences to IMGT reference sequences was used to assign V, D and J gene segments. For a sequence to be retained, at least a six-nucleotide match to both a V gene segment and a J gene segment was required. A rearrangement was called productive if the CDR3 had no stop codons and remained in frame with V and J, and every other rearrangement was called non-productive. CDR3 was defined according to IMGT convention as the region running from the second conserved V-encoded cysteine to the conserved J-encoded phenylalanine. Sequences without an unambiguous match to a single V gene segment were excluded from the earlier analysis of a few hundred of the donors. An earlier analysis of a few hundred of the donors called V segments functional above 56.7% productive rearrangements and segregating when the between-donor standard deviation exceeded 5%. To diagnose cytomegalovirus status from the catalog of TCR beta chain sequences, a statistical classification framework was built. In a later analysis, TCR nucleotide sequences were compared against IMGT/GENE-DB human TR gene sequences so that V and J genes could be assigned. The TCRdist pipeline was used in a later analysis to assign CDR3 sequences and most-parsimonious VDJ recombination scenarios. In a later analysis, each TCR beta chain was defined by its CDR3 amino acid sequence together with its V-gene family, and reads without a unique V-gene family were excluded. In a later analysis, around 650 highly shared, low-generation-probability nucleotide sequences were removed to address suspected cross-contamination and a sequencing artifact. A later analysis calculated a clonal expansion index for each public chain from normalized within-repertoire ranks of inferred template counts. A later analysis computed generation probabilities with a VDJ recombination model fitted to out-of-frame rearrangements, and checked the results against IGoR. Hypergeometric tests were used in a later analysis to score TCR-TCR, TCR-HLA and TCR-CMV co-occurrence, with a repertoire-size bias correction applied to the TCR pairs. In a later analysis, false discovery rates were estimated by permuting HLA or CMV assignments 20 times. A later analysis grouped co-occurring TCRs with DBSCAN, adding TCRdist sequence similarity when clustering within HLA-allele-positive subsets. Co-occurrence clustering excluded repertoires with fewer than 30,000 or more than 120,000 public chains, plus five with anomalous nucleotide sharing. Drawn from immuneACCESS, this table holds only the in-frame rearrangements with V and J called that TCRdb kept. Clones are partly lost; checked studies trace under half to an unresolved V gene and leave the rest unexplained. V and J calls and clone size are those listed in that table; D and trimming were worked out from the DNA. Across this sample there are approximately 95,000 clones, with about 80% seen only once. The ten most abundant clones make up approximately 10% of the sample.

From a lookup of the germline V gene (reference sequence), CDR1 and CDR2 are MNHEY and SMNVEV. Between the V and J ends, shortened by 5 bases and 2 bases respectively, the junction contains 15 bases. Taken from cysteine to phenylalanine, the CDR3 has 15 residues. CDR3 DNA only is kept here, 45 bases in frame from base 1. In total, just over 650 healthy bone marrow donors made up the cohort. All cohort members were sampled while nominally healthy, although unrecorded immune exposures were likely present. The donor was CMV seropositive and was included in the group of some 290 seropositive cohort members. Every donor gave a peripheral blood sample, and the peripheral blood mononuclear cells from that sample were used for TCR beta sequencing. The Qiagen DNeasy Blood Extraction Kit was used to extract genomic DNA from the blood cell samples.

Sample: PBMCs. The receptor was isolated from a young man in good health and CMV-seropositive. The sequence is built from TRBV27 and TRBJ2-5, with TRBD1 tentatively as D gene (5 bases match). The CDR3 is CASSTGALLQETQYF. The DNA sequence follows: TGTGCCAGCAGTACAGGAGCTCTCCTTCAAGAGACCCAGTACTTC.